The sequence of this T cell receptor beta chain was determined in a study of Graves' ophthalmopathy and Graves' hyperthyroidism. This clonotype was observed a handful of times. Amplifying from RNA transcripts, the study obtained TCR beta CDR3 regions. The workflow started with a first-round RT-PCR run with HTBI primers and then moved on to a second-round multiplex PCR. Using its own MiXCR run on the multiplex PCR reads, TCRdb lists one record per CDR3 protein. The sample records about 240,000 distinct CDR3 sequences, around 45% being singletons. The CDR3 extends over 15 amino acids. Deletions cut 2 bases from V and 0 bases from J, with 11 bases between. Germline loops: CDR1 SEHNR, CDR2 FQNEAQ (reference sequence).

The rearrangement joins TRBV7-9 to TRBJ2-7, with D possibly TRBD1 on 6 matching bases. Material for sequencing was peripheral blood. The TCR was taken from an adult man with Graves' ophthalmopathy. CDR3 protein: CASSLQGGLSYEQYF. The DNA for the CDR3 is TGTGCCAGCAGCTTACAAGGGGGTCTCTCCTACGAGCAGTACTTC.